The text below deals with one T cell receptor (beta chain). MiXCR, applied by TCRdb to the 5' RACE reads, yields one record per CDR3 protein. This sample carries hundreds of thousands of distinct CDR3 sequences, approximately 21% of them seen once, and the ten largest clones take 7.5% to 9.5%. This entry comes from a study of T-cell memory formation after mild COVID-19. Germline assignment: CDR1 MNHEY and CDR2 SVGAGI. J was trimmed by 5 bases and V by 3 bases; bases with no gene match: 12. The CDR3 is 16 residues long. The clonotype was recovered from an adult woman who had mild COVID-19 (a few samples of this study predate the infection). Cell type and time point are not known. This sequence joins TRBV6-5 and TRBJ2-7; TRBD2 matches at 8 bases. Sequenced: PBMCs or a T cell subset sorted from them (not recorded which). The CDR3 region is CASSYSGRWTSHEQYF. CDR3 sequence (DNA): TGTGCCAGCAGTTATTCCGGTCGCTGGACTAGCCACGAGCAGTACTTC.